The clone carrying this T cell receptor (beta chain) has just a few counts. This entry is derived from a study of T cells after yellow fever vaccination. The authors made TCR cDNA by 5'RACE template switching, adding a universal primer site and UMIs. MiXCR, run by TCRdb on the 5' RACE reads, gives a single entry per CDR3 protein. The sample records more than 300,000 distinct CDR3 sequences, approximately 11% being singletons. The CDR3 consists of 16 residues. In germline, CDR1 is DFQATT, CDR2 SNEGSKA (reference sequence). V gave up 0 bases and J gave up 3 bases; unmatched junction bases: 7. J is TRBJ2-5 and V is TRBV20-1, with 10 bases aligning to TRBD2. The starting material was CD4+ T cells sorted from PBMCs, obtained 45 days after the yellow fever booster vaccination. The receptor's source is a man younger than 35 who received the YFV17D yellow fever vaccine. The CDR3 sequence is CSARDLLAGDKETQYF. The CDR3 nucleotides read TGCAGTGCTAGAGATCTTCTAGCGGGGGATAAAGAGACCCAGTACTTC.